Below, 19 T cell receptor beta chains from the same sample are listed, as sequenced in a study of identical twins. TCRdb passed the 5' RACE reads through MiXCR, listing each CDR3 protein once. Counted here are some 790,000 distinct CDR3 sequences, around a sixth occurring once; the ten biggest clones make up roughly 14%. These records were also assigned to another study, of T cells expressing NK-cell markers.

Input material: PBMCs. The receptors come from a woman aged 18-29 years in good health.

J is TRBJ2-7 and V is TRBV7-9; tentatively, D is TRBD1 or TRBD2 (5 bases each). Germline CDR1 and CDR2: SEHNR and FQNEAQ (reference sequence). CDR3 size: 15 residues. Trimming pared 5 bases from V and 9 bases from J, leaving 23 bases between. The CDR3 is CASSAYSGTHQVQYF. As DNA, the CDR3 is TGTGCCAGCAGCGCCTATTCCGGGACCCACCAGGTGCAGTACTTC.

Only a few counts were recorded for this clonotype. V usage is TRBV7-7 and J usage is TRBJ2-5, with 7 bases aligning to TRBD1. V shed 5 bases, J shed 3 bases, and the junction held 9 bases outside the gene matches. Per the germline V gene, CDR1 is SSHAT and CDR2 is FNYEAQ (reference sequence). This CDR3 contains 15 residues. CDR3 amino acids: CASSPQPDREETQYF. The CDR3 region has the DNA TGTGCCAGCAGCCCCCAACCCGACAGGGAAGAGACCCAGTACTTC.

This clonotype was detected only a few times. The CDR3, as DNA: TGCGCCAGCAGTTTTAGGTCGATCACAGATACGCAGTATTTT. It is translated as CASSFRSITDTQYF. The rearrangement links TRBV10-1 to TRBJ2-3; D call uncertain. The V end was cut by 5 bases, the J end by 2 bases, with 11 bases between. Germline lookup yields CDR1 WNHNN and CDR2 SYGVQD (reference sequence). This CDR3 spans 14 amino acids.

V is TRBV18 and J is TRBJ1-3; D is undetermined. The CDR3 totals 12 residues. The V and J ends lost 1 base and 8 bases respectively, with 6 bases between them. The V gene's germline CDR1 is KGHSH and CDR2 LQKENI. The chain's CDR3 is CASSPLQDTIYF. For the CDR3, the DNA is TGTGCCAGCTCACCACTTCAAGACACCATATATTTT.

In its sample, this clonotype was seen a few times. The rearrangement links TRBV7-9 to TRBJ2-7, with D possibly matching TRBD1 (5 bases). Trimming cost V 7 bases and J 0 bases, with 19 bases left between them. The CDR3 spans 16 residues. Germline V CDR1 and CDR2: SEHNR, FQNEAQ (reference sequence). CDR3 DNA: TGTGCCAGCACCTCACCATCCGACAGATACTCCTACGAGCAGTACTTC. This sequence encodes CASTSPSDRYSYEQYF. Full variable domain (remainder filled in from reference TRBV7-9 and TRBJ2-7): DTGVSQNPRHKITKRGQNVTFRCDPISEHNRLYWYRQTLGQGPEFLTYFQNEAQLEKSRLLSDRFSAERPKGSFSTLEIQRTEQGDSAMYLCASTSPSDRYSYEQYFGPGTRLTVT.

DNA of the CDR3: TGTGCCAGCAGTCCCTTGCCGTACCACGAGCAGTACTTC. Translating gives CASSPLPYHEQYF. The chain combines TRBV12-3 or TRBV12-4 with TRBJ2-7; the D is unclear. V dropped 5 bases and J dropped 5 bases, with 13 bases sitting between them. The CDR3 is made up of 13 amino acids.

This clonotype was found a few times. The chain has TRBV7-9 and TRBJ2-4; possibly TRBD2 for D (7 bases). The V gene lost 4 bases and the J gene lost 6 bases, with 16 bases spanning the gap. Germline loops: CDR1 SEHNR, CDR2 FQNEAQ (reference sequence). This CDR3 is built from 15 residues. In DNA form, the CDR3 reads TGTGCCAGCAGCTCCCCGTCGGGGGGCCCAAACATTCAGTACTTC. This codes for CASSSPSGGPNIQYF.

V usage is TRBV5-5 and J usage is TRBJ1-5; a weak D match, TRBD1 (5 bases). V was pared by 4 bases and J by 2 bases, with 16 bases between. Looked up from germline, CDR1 is SGHKS and CDR2 is YYEKEE (reference sequence). CDR3 length: 16 residues. The CDR3 spells CASSPIPREGNQPQHF. The CDR3 DNA sequence: TGTGCCAGCAGCCCCATCCCCAGGGAGGGCAATCAGCCCCAGCATTTT.

This chain joins TRBV20-1 and TRBJ2-2, with D possibly TRBD2 on 7 matching bases. The CDR3 spans 12 residues. Germline CDR1 reads DFQATT; CDR2 reads SNEGSKA (reference sequence). The V end lost 7 bases, the J end lost 5 bases, and 11 bases lay between the germline ends. CDR3 region: CSGGGGTGELFF. In DNA form, the CDR3 reads TGCAGTGGGGGGGGCGGGACCGGGGAGCTGTTTTTT.

This clonotype has just a few counts. The chain couples TRBV20-1 to TRBJ2-1, with TRBD2 identical over 12 bases. CDR3 length: 16 residues. Germline V gene lookup returns CDR1 DFQATT and CDR2 SNEGSKA (reference sequence). With V trimmed by 4 bases and J by 0 bases, 4 bases remained unmatched. The CDR3 loop is CSATPTSGSSYNEQFF. As DNA, the CDR3 is TGCAGTGCTACCCCGACTAGCGGGAGCTCCTACAATGAGCAGTTCTTC.

The table lists this clonotype with a few counts. The V call is TRBV15, the J call TRBJ2-7, with D possibly matching TRBD1 (6 bases). Germline CDR1 is LNHNV and CDR2 is YYDKDF (reference sequence). The CDR3 covers 15 residues. The V gene lost 0 bases and the J gene lost 0 bases, with 9 bases spanning the gap. The CDR3 coding sequence is TGTGCCACCAGCAGAGAAAAGACAGGCTCCTACGAGCAGTACTTC. This translates into CATSREKTGSYEQYF.

The gene calls are TRBV7-6 and TRBJ2-3, with D maybe TRBD1 (6 bases). Germline V gene data show CDR1 as SGHVS and CDR2 as FNYEAQ. The CDR3 contains 14 residues. The germline V and J ends were trimmed by 6 bases and 2 bases, with 12 bases remaining between them. The CDR3 bases are TGTGCCAGCAGAGGGGGACCCAACACAGATACGCAGTATTTT. Amino acids: CASRGGPNTDTQYF.

This chain uses TRBV7-3 with TRBJ1-2; 12 bases map to TRBD1. The CDR3 contains 15 residues. V was pared by 0 bases and J by 8 bases, with 4 bases of the junction left unmatched. Germline V gene lookup returns CDR1 SGHTA and CDR2 FQGTGA. The CDR3 is CASSLTGTGGRGYTF. The CDR3 DNA sequence: TGTGCCAGCAGCTTAACAGGGACAGGGGGCAGGGGCTACACCTTC.

The table lists this clonotype with a count of one. The chain recombines TRBV12-5 with TRBJ2-7; possibly TRBD2 for D (7 bases). This CDR3 is 15 amino acids long. V lost 5 bases and J lost 1, with 15 bases in between. Germline loops: CDR1 LGHNT, CDR2 FRNRAP. The DNA of the CDR3 is TGTGCTAGTGGTCTACCGCGGGGGCGATCCTACGAGCAGTACTTC. Residues: CASGLPRGRSYEQYF. Supplemented by reference TRBV12-5 and TRBJ2-7, the full variable domain reads DARVTQTPRHKVTEMGQEVTMRCQPILGHNTVFWYRQTMMQGLELLAYFRNRAPLDDSGMPKDRFSAEMPDATLATLKIQPSEPRDSAVYFCASGLPRGRSYEQYFGPGTRLTVT.

The gene calls are TRBV6-5 and TRBJ2-7, with a weak D call TRBD2 (6 bases). CDR3 length equals 16 residues. V was pared by 0 bases and J by 2 bases, with 14 bases between. Germline lookup yields CDR1 MNHEY and CDR2 SVGAGI. The CDR3 is CASSYSRGSGPYEQYF. The CDR3 DNA reads as TGTGCCAGCAGTTACTCGCGAGGTAGCGGCCCCTACGAGCAGTACTTC.

This clonotype was seen a handful of times. The chain couples TRBV7-9 to TRBJ2-3, with 10 bases fitting TRBD2. V was clipped by 3 bases and J by 6 bases; unmatched bases: 12. The length of the CDR3 is 17 residues. Germline V lookup: CDR1 SEHNR, CDR2 FQNEAQ (reference sequence). DNA of the CDR3: TGTGCCAGCAGCTTTGGGATTTTAGCGGGGGGCTCGGATACGCAGTATTTT. Amino acid sequence: CASSFGILAGGSDTQYF.

This clonotype was seen many times. The chain recombines TRBV5-1 with TRBJ1-2; 8 bases are a match to TRBD1. CDR3 length: 13 residues. V was pared by 0 bases and J by 6 bases, with 1 base of the junction left unmatched. Germline V lookup: CDR1 SGHRS, CDR2 YFSETQ. The CDR3 DNA follows: TGCGCCAGCAGCTTGGGGACAGGGAATGGCTACACCTTC. It translates to CASSLGTGNGYTF.

This clonotype was observed a handful of times. The genes are TRBV20-1 and TRBJ2-1; D is unresolved. Trimming cost V 5 bases and J 8 bases, with 16 bases left between them. The CDR3 totals 13 residues. Germline CDR1 reads DFQATT; CDR2 reads SNEGSKA (reference sequence). The CDR3 here is CSAHLRRVDEQFF. The CDR3 coding sequence is TGCAGTGCTCACCTGAGGCGTGTCGATGAGCAGTTCTTC.

This chain connects TRBV4-3 to TRBJ2-7; 8 bases map to TRBD1. Unmatched junction bases numbered 3, after V lost 3 bases and J lost 5 bases. Germline V gene lookup returns CDR1 LGHNA and CDR2 YSLEER. The CDR3 extends over 13 amino acids. The CDR3, as DNA: TGCGCCAGCAGCCACCGGACAGGGAACGAGCAGTACTTC. The encoded protein is CASSHRTGNEQYF.